This T cell receptor beta chain was sequenced during a study of blood T cells in healthy people across ages. Germline CDR1 and CDR2: LGHNA and YSLEER. CDR3 length equals 17 residues. The V end was cut by 2 bases, the J end by 4 bases, with 17 bases between. This clonotype was detected a few times. Next came a second PCR, run for roughly 6 to 11 cycles, which used a sample-barcoded 5' primer along with a J-beta primer mix. A single record per CDR3 protein comes from TCRdb applying MiXCR to the 5' RACE reads. The profile shows 550,000 to 600,000 distinct CDR3 sequences, around half of them singletons. The clonotype originates from a man older than 75 in good health. J is TRBJ2-2 and V is TRBV4-3, with D perhaps matching TRBD2 (6 bases). The material sequenced was blood. The CDR3 nucleotides are TGCGCCAGCAGCCAAACCGGGACTCCCAGGACCACCGGGGAGCTGTTTTTT. The encoded protein is CASSQTGTPRTTGELFF.